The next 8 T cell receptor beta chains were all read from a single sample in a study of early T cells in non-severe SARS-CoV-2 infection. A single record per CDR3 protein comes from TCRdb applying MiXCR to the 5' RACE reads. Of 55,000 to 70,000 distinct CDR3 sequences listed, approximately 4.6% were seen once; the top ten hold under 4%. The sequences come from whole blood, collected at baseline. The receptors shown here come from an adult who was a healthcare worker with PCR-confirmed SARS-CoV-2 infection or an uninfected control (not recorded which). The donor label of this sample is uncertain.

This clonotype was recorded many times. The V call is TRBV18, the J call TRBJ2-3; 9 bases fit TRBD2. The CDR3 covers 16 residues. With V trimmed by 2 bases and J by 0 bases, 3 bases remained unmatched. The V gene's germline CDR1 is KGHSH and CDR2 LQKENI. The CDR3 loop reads CASSPSGGRSTDTQYF. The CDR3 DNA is TGTGCCAGCTCACCAAGCGGGGGGCGCAGCACAGATACGCAGTATTTT.

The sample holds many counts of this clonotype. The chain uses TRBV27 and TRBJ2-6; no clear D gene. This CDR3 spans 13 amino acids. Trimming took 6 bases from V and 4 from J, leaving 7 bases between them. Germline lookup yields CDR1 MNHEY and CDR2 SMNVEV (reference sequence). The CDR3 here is CASSVGGANVLTF. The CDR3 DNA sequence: TGTGCCAGCAGCGTAGGCGGGGCCAACGTCCTGACTTTC.

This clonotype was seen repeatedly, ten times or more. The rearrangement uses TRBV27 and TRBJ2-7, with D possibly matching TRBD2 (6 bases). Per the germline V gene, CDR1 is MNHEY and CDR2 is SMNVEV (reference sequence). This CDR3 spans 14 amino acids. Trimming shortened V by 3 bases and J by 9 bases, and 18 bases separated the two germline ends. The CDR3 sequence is CASSFGGAPSGQYF. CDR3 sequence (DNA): TGTGCCAGCAGTTTTGGAGGGGCACCGTCGGGGCAGTACTTC.

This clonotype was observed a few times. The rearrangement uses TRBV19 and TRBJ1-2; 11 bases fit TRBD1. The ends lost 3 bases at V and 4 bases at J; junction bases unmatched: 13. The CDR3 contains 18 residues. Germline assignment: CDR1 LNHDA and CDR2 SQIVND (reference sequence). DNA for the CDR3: TGTGCCAGTAGTATCGACGGGACAGGGGGTTTTTACAGCTATGGCTACACCTTC. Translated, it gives CASSIDGTGGFYSYGYTF.

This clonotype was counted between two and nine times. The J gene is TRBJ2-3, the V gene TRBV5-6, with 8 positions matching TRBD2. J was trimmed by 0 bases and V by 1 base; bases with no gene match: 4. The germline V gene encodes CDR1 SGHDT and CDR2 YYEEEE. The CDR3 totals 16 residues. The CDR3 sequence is CASSLWRGDSTDTQYF. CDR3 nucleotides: TGTGCCAGCAGCTTGTGGCGGGGGGACAGCACAGATACGCAGTATTTT.

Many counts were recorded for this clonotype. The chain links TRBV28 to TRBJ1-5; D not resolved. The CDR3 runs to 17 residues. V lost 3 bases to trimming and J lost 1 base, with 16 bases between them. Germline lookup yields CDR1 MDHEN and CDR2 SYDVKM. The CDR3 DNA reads TGTGCCAGCAGTTTTATCCCGGGCCCCGAAAGCAATCAGCCCCAGCATTTT. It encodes CASSFIPGPESNQPQHF.

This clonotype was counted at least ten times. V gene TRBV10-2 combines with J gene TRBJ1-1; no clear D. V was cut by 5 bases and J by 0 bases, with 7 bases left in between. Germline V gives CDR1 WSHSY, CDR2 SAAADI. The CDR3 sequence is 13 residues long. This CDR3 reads CASSPPLNTEAFF. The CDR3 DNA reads TGCGCCAGCAGTCCGCCCCTGAACACTGAAGCTTTCTTT.

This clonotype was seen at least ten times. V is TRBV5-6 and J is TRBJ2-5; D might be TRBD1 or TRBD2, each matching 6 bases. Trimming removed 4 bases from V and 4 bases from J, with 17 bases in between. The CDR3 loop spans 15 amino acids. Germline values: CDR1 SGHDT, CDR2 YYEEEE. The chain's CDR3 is CASSAYGRGGETQYF. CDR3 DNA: TGTGCCAGCAGCGCGTATGGCAGGGGAGGAGAGACCCAGTACTTC.